The rows below give T cell receptor beta chains drawn from one sample of a study of blood T cell repertoires in COVID-19. Sequencing used immunoSEQ multiplex PCR; TCRdb keeps in-frame clones, though not all of them. The sample has over 130,000 clones; almost 85% are singletons. Sample: PBMCs or T cells enriched from blood (not recorded which). These TCRs come from a woman between 50 and 59 years old with acute COVID-19. CDR3s include the opening cysteine and the closing phenylalanine or tryptophan. The order of the fields is clone size, D gene, V gene, J gene, CDR3 DNA, CDR3 protein. A D gene is named only where the DNA matches it firmly. Expanded clones are given a class, and other clones once, few, many or no size at all.

clone size: -; D gene: -; V gene: TRBV30; J gene: TRBJ1-5; CDR3 DNA: TGTGCCTGGAGTAGACAGGCCGATCAGCCCCAGCATTTT; CDR3 protein: CAWSRQADQPQHF
clone size: -; D gene: TRBD2; V gene: TRBV2; J gene: TRBJ2-3; CDR3 DNA: TGTGCCAGCAGTGGGCTAGCGGGAGTCGGGACAGATACGCAGTATTTT; CDR3 protein: CASSGLAGVGTDTQYF
clone size: -; D gene: TRBD1; V gene: TRBV7-2; J gene: TRBJ2-3; CDR3 DNA: TGTGCCAGCAGCTCCCGGACAGGGGGCGGCAGCACAGATACGCAGTATTTT; CDR3 protein: CASSSRTGGGSTDTQYF
clone size: -; D gene: TRBD1; V gene: TRBV9; J gene: TRBJ2-1; CDR3 DNA: TGTGCCAGCAGCCCTCGGACAGGACACAATGAGCAGTTCTTC; CDR3 protein: CASSPRTGHNEQFF
clone size: -; D gene: TRBD1; V gene: TRBV5-8; J gene: TRBJ2-5; CDR3 DNA: TGTGCCAGCAGCTCCGGGACAGATCAACAAGAGACCCAGTACTTC; CDR3 protein: CASSSGTDQQETQYF
clone size: -; D gene: TRBD2; V gene: TRBV4-1; J gene: TRBJ2-3; CDR3 DNA: TGCGCCAGCAGCCAAGACGACGGACTAGCCCTGAGGCGGTATTTT; CDR3 protein: CASSQDDGLALRRYF
clone size: -; D gene: -; V gene: TRBV19; J gene: TRBJ2-4; CDR3 DNA: TGTGCCAGTAAAGACAGCCTCAAAAACATTCAGTACTTC; CDR3 protein: CASKDSLKNIQYF
clone size: -; D gene: TRBD2; V gene: TRBV6-5; J gene: TRBJ2-1; CDR3 DNA: TGTGCCAGCAGTTTAGCGGGAGGAGGTAATGAGCAGTTCTTC; CDR3 protein: CASSLAGGGNEQFF
clone size: -; D gene: TRBD2; V gene: TRBV11-3; J gene: TRBJ2-1; CDR3 DNA: TGTGCCAGCCAAGCCCGGCTAGCGGGAGTTTCGGATGAGCAGTTCTTC; CDR3 protein: CASQARLAGVSDEQFF
clone size: -; D gene: TRBD1; V gene: TRBV7-8; J gene: TRBJ1-3; CDR3 DNA: TGTGCCAGCAGCTTAGGTTCTATAGGGACAGGGGGAAACACCATATATTTT; CDR3 protein: CASSLGSIGTGGNTIYF
clone size: -; D gene: -; V gene: TRBV4-3; J gene: TRBJ2-3; CDR3 DNA: TGCGCCAGCAGCCAAGATCAAGGACAGTTCACAGATACGCAGTATTTT; CDR3 protein: CASSQDQGQFTDTQYF
clone size: -; D gene: TRBD2; V gene: TRBV10-1; J gene: TRBJ2-7; CDR3 DNA: TGCGCCAGCAGGACTAGCGGGAGCGAGCAGTACTTC; CDR3 protein: CASRTSGSEQYF
clone size: -; D gene: TRBD1; V gene: TRBV19; J gene: TRBJ2-7; CDR3 DNA: TGTGCCAGTAGTATGCAGACAGGGGCTGATATACAGCAGTACTTC; CDR3 protein: CASSMQTGADIQQYF
clone size: -; D gene: TRBD2; V gene: TRBV7-2; J gene: TRBJ2-3; CDR3 DNA: TGTGCCAGCGGCGGGGAGGGGAGAGCAGATACGCAGTATTTT; CDR3 protein: CASGGEGRADTQYF
clone size: once; D gene: -; V gene: TRBV11-2; J gene: TRBJ2-3; CDR3 DNA: TGTGCCAGCAGCTTAGATGAAAGGTTTGGGGCTGATACAGATACGCAGTATTTT; CDR3 protein: CASSLDERFGADTDTQYF
clone size: -; D gene: -; V gene: TRBV4-2; J gene: TRBJ2-2; CDR3 DNA: TGTGCCAGCAGCCAAGTAACCCAGGACACCGGGGAGCTGTTTTTT; CDR3 protein: CASSQVTQDTGELFF
clone size: once; D gene: TRBD1; V gene: TRBV24-1; J gene: TRBJ1-2; CDR3 DNA: TGTGCCACCAGTGATGGACAGGGAAACTATGGCTACACCTTC; CDR3 protein: CATSDGQGNYGYTF
clone size: -; D gene: -; V gene: TRBV7-8; J gene: TRBJ2-5; CDR3 DNA: TGTGCCAGCACCACCGCTAGCGAGGCCCAGTACTTC; CDR3 protein: CASTTASEAQYF
clone size: -; D gene: TRBD1; V gene: TRBV7-2; J gene: TRBJ1-5; CDR3 DNA: TGTGCCAGCAGCAAGGGACAGGGGCAGAGTCAGCCCCAGCATTTT; CDR3 protein: CASSKGQGQSQPQHF
clone size: -; D gene: -; V gene: TRBV4-2; J gene: TRBJ2-7; CDR3 DNA: TGTGCCAGCAGCCCTAGGCTCGACGCCTACGAGCAGTACTTC; CDR3 protein: CASSPRLDAYEQYF
clone size: -; D gene: -; V gene: TRBV5-1; J gene: TRBJ2-7; CDR3 DNA: TGCGCCAGCAGCTTGAGAGGGGGAGTGACCTACGAGCAGTACTTC; CDR3 protein: CASSLRGGVTYEQYF
clone size: -; D gene: TRBD1; V gene: TRBV7-6; J gene: TRBJ1-2; CDR3 DNA: TGTGCCAGCAGCGAGGGAACAGGGGGCGGCTATGGCTACACCTTC; CDR3 protein: CASSEGTGGGYGYTF
clone size: -; D gene: TRBD2; V gene: TRBV5-1; J gene: TRBJ2-5; CDR3 DNA: TGCGCCAGCAGCTTGGGGAGGACTAGCGGGGCTCAAGAGACCCAGTACTTC; CDR3 protein: CASSLGRTSGAQETQYF
clone size: few; D gene: TRBD2; V gene: TRBV3-1/TRBV3-2; J gene: TRBJ2-3; CDR3 DNA: TGTGCCAGCAGCCTTTTAGCGGGGTCCGGAGATACGCAGTATTTT; CDR3 protein: CASSLLAGSGDTQYF
clone size: once; D gene: -; V gene: TRBV7-9; J gene: TRBJ1-2; CDR3 DNA: TGTGCCAGCAGCTTAGGGCAGGGTCCGGACTATGGCTACACCTTC; CDR3 protein: CASSLGQGPDYGYTF
clone size: -; D gene: TRBD1; V gene: TRBV7-9; J gene: TRBJ1-1; CDR3 DNA: TGTGCCAGCAGCCAAGGACAGGGATACACTGAAGCTTTCTTT; CDR3 protein: CASSQGQGYTEAFF
clone size: once; D gene: -; V gene: TRBV7-2; J gene: TRBJ2-1; CDR3 DNA: TGTGCCAGCAGCCCCCATAGCGTCCCGCTGGGGGAGCAGTTCTTC; CDR3 protein: CASSPHSVPLGEQFF
clone size: -; D gene: -; V gene: TRBV21-1; J gene: TRBJ1-1; CDR3 DNA: TGTGCCAGCAGCCTCATAGACAGGGTGGAAGCTTTCTTT; CDR3 protein: CASSLIDRVEAFF
clone size: -; D gene: -; V gene: TRBV12-5; J gene: TRBJ1-2; CDR3 DNA: TGTGCTAGTGGTTTGGACACGACTAACTATGGCTACACCTTC; CDR3 protein: CASGLDTTNYGYTF
clone size: -; D gene: -; V gene: TRBV4-1; J gene: TRBJ1-3; CDR3 DNA: TGCGCCAGCAGCCCAGACCGGTTAGTCGGAAACACCATATATTTT; CDR3 protein: CASSPDRLVGNTIYF
clone size: -; D gene: TRBD1; V gene: TRBV5-5; J gene: TRBJ2-2; CDR3 DNA: TGTGCCAGCAGCTTGGCCAGGACAGGGACTGCCGGGGAGCTGTTTTTT; CDR3 protein: CASSLARTGTAGELFF